Presented here are 8 T cell receptor beta chains from one specimen sequenced in a study of Tregs in tolerant kidney transplant recipients. The method was immunoSEQ multiplex PCR; TCRdb's version includes in-frame clones alone and lacks a portion of them. The sample's table shows roughly 25,000 clones. The nonmyeloablative bone marrow transplants came from related graft donors, with transient mixed chimerism. The sequencing used CD4+ T cells from blood (PBMCs), collected 6 months after the transplant. Every receptor here comes from a human patient who received a combined kidney and bone marrow transplant. Some T cells could come from the graft donor.

As to this clone: The read ends 3 residues before the CDR3 terminus; that terminus is restored from the germline J gene. The chain recombines TRBV5-3 with TRBJ1-2; D is ambiguous. TRBV5-3 is flagged as an ORF with uncertain function. Trimming removed 1 base from V and 2 bases from J, with 18 bases in between. There are 17 residues in the CDR3. CDR3 loop: CARSLSRGQALNYGYTF. CDR3 bases read: TGTGCCAGAAGCTTGTCCAGAGGGCAGGCCTTAAACTATGGC.

About this clone itself: The read halts 3 residues ahead of the CDR3 end, with the missing end drawn from the germline J gene. The V call is TRBV20-1, the J call TRBJ2-5; D remains unclear. The CDR3 extends over 13 amino acids. V lost 6 bases to trimming and J lost 4 bases, with 15 bases between them. Per the germline V gene, CDR1 is DFQATT and CDR2 is SNEGSKA (reference sequence). CDR3: CSAQESFGETQYF. The CDR3 DNA, read in part, is TGCAGTGCCCAAGAGTCATTCGGAGAGACC.

A remark on this clone: Read coverage stops 3 residues before the CDR3 terminus; the germline J gene supplies the remainder. The chain employs TRBV7-9 and TRBJ2-7, with 11 bases that match TRBD2. This CDR3 has 14 residues. CDR1 is SEHNR and CDR2 is FQNEAQ in the germline V gene (reference sequence). V lost 5 bases and J lost 6; bases outside the gene matches: 6. The CDR3 bases that were read are TGTGCCAGCAGCACCACTAGCGGGAGTCGCGAG. Its protein product is CASSTTSGSRE. The entire CDR3 reads CASSTTSGSREQYF. Full variable domain (remainder filled in from reference TRBV7-9 and TRBJ2-7): DTGVSQNPRHKITKRGQNVTFRCDPISEHNRLYWYRQTLGQGPEFLTYFQNEAQLEKSRLLSDRFSAERPKGSFSTLEIQRTEQGDSAMYLCASSTTSGSREQYFGPGTRLTVT.

On this clone: The read terminates 3 residues ahead of where the CDR3 ends, so the germline J gene completes it. V usage is TRBV2 and J usage is TRBJ1-1, with TRBD1 as a possible D gene (5 bases). CDR3 size: 13 residues. V lost 7 bases to trimming and J lost 4 bases, with 13 bases between them. CDR1 SNHLY and CDR2 FYNNEI come from the germline V gene. The CDR3 DNA, read in part, is TGTGCCAGCACCGCAGGGCTGGGCACTGAA. Amino acids: CASTAGLGTE. The full CDR3 is CASTAGLGTEAFF.

Details on this clone: The read ends 3 residues shy of where the CDR3 ends; the end is completed using the germline J gene. The chain combines TRBV6-1 with TRBJ1-2, with 9 bases that match TRBD1. Germline-derived CDR1 and CDR2 are MNHNS and SASEGT. The CDR3 has 15 amino acids. Trimming took 4 bases from V and 5 from J; bases not matched to a gene: 8. The DNA read from the CDR3 is TGTGCCAGCAGTGCTAGCGGACAGGGGCGGTATGGC. Protein: CASSASGQGRYG. The whole CDR3 sequence is CASSASGQGRYGYTF.

A remark on this clone: The DNA ends 3 residues before the CDR3 does, and the rest of the CDR3 is filled in from the germline J gene. The gene calls are TRBV11-3 and TRBJ1-1; D is ambiguous. The CDR3 length is 15 residues. Germline V gives CDR1 SGHNT, CDR2 YENEEA. CDR3 sequence reads: CASRSRLKEDTEAFF. CDR3 bases read: TGTGCAAGTCGTTCTCGACTCAAGGAGGACACTGAA.

A remark on this clone: The CDR3 end is not reached by the read, which stops 3 residues before it; the germline J gene fills it in. This rearrangement joins TRBV11-2 to TRBJ1-1; D call uncertain. Trimming shortened V by 2 bases and J by 5 bases, and 9 bases separated the two germline ends. Germline loops: CDR1 SGHAT, CDR2 FQNNGV. The CDR3 totals 13 residues. CDR3 amino acids: CASSLSGWTEAFF. CDR3 bases read: TGTGCCAGCAGCTTATCGGGGTGGACTGAA.

Concerning this clone itself: The missing CDR3 end, 3 residues past where the read stops, is filled in from the germline J gene. The chain couples TRBV30 to TRBJ1-1; D gene ambiguous. Germline loops: CDR1 GTSNPN, CDR2 SVGIG (reference sequence). This CDR3 is built from 11 residues. The chain's CDR3 is CAWSMRAEAFF. Partial CDR3 DNA: TGTGCCTGGAGTATGAGAGCCGAA.